This T cell receptor beta chain is drawn from a study of blood T cell repertoires in COVID-19. For the study at large: The United States, Italy and Spain supplied acute and convalescent COVID-19 samples. PBMCs, B-cell-depleted T cells, or T cells provided the cDNA or gDNA that made up the material.

The length of the CDR3 is 14 residues. Germline V lookup: CDR1 LNHNV, CDR2 YYDKDF (reference sequence). Trimming shortened V by 6 bases and J by 1 base, and 12 bases separated the two germline ends. Methods used by the authors: Cell counts per sample came from amplifying reference gene primers. The repertoire was sequenced with immunoSEQ multiplex PCR; TCRdb's copy has only in-frame clones and lacks some. Clone size and the V and J calls come from that table; the DNA yielded D and trimming. The sample contains approximately 45,000 clones, approximately 83% of which appear only once. This chain links TRBV15 with TRBJ1-1; D perhaps matches TRBD1 (6 bases). The receptor's source is a woman aged 80 or older with acute or convalescent COVID-19. The sequenced sample consisted of peripheral blood. CDR3 bases: TGTGCCACCAGAGTCCGAGGGGGGAACACTGAAGCTTTCTTT. Protein: CATRVRGGNTEAFF.